These 22 T cell receptor beta chains share one sample of origin, sequenced in a study of monozygotic twins with inflammatory bowel disease. From its re-call of the 5' RACE reads, TCRdb lists each CDR3 protein once, without DNA. This sample's clone table lists a few hundred thousand distinct CDR3 sequences. Sequenced: blood. Every receptor here comes from a human donor with ulcerative colitis or Crohn's disease, or a healthy co-twin of an affected twin (not recorded which).

This chain links TRBV27 with TRBJ1-2; the TCRdb call, TRBD1, lacks DNA for checking. This CDR3 contains 17 residues. Germline CDR1 MNHEY, CDR2 SMNVEV (reference sequence). CDR3 in amino acids: CASSSQPSGGYNYGYTF.

This chain uses TRBV12-3 or TRBV12-4 with TRBJ2-1. CDR3 length equals 14 residues. This chain's CDR3 is CASSLFLVNNEQFF.

The genes are TRBV3-1 and TRBJ2-7; lacking DNA, the TRBD1 call made by TCRdb goes unchecked. CDR1 is LGHDT, CDR2 YNNKEL, per germline (reference sequence). The CDR3 sequence is 16 residues long. The CDR3 here is CASSAGPGQGVYEQYF.

The CDR3 is CASSQDGGHLYNEQFF. V gene TRBV4-3 combines with J gene TRBJ2-1; the TRBD1 assignment by TCRdb is unverifiable without DNA. This CDR3 has 16 amino acids. Per the germline V gene, CDR1 is LGHNA and CDR2 is YSLEER.

The V call is TRBV7-9, the J call TRBJ1-5. The CDR3 runs to 12 residues. Germline CDR1 reads SEHNR; CDR2 reads FQNEAQ (reference sequence). This chain's CDR3 is CASSLAEQPQHF.

V is TRBV11-2 and J is TRBJ2-7; the TCRdb D gene call, TRBD2, has no DNA to confirm it. CDR1 is SGHAT and CDR2 is FQNNGV in the germline V gene. The CDR3 loop spans 14 amino acids. The CDR3 loop is CASSFLRGGYEQYF.

This sequence joins TRBV7-8 and TRBJ1-5; TCRdb's assignment of TRBD1 cannot be checked, as there is no DNA. Germline CDR1 SGHVS, CDR2 FQNEAQ. This CDR3 is 16 amino acids long. CDR3: CASSLGTGGTNQPQHF.

The V and J genes are TRBV29-1 and TRBJ1-1. Germline CDR1 is SQVTM and CDR2 is ANQGSEA. The CDR3 consists of 14 residues. This CDR3 reads CSVEDWPLGTEASF.

The chain carries TRBV18 and TRBJ1-6; the D call from TCRdb, TRBD1, cannot be confirmed without DNA. CDR3 length: 15 residues. Germline V gene lookup returns CDR1 KGHSH and CDR2 LQKENI. The CDR3 sequence: CASSPGTEYNSPLHF.

CDR3 protein: CASSFIRGQDTQYF. The chain recombines TRBV27 with TRBJ2-3; TCRdb proposes TRBD1, but this gene call is untestable without DNA. Germline V gives CDR1 MNHEY, CDR2 SMNVEV (reference sequence). The CDR3 is 14 amino acids.

This rearrangement joins TRBV27 to TRBJ2-3; the D gene TCRdb calls, TRBD1, cannot be checked with no DNA. Germline V gene lookup returns CDR1 MNHEY and CDR2 SMNVEV (reference sequence). The CDR3 length is 14 residues. This CDR3 reads CASSWPGRVDTQYF.

The V call is TRBV7-6, the J call TRBJ2-3. Germline V gene sequence: CDR1 SGHVS, CDR2 FNYEAQ. The CDR3 length is 14 residues. The CDR3 loop reads CASSLVAVADTQYF.

The rearrangement joins TRBV30 to TRBJ2-3. The germline V gene has CDR1 GTSNPN and CDR2 SVGIG (reference sequence). The CDR3 runs 12 residues. The CDR3 sequence: CAWSVGTNTQYF. The whole variable domain, filled in from reference TRBV30 and TRBJ2-3, reads SQTIHQWPATLVQPVGSPLSLECTVEGTSNPNLYWYRQAAGRGLQLLFYSVGIGQISSEVPQNLSASRPQDRQFILSSKKLLLSDSGFYLCAWSVGTNTQYFGPGTRLTVL.

The CDR3 is CASSRQQGNQPQHF. V gene TRBV6-6 combines with J gene TRBJ1-5; TCRdb's D call, TRBD1, is unchecked because there is no DNA. The germline V gene encodes CDR1 MNHNY and CDR2 SVGAGI (reference sequence). This CDR3 region has 14 residues.

J is TRBJ2-7 and V is TRBV6-1; the D call of TRBD2 rests on TCRdb alone, since no DNA is present to check it. The CDR3 loop spans 18 amino acids. CDR1 and CDR2 from the germline V gene are MNHNS and SASEGT. CDR3 residues: CASSEERSGGGGSYEQYF.

The chain links TRBV27 to TRBJ2-6. This CDR3 spans 13 amino acids. CDR1 is MNHEY and CDR2 is SMNVEV in the germline V gene (reference sequence). CDR3 protein: CASRRQGALVLTF.

The chain is built from TRBV4-2 and TRBJ2-5; no DNA is available, so the TRBD1 call from TCRdb remains unchecked. Per germline, CDR1 LGHNA and CDR2 YNFKEQ. The CDR3 is made up of 17 amino acids. CDR3 sequence reads: CASSQDWTGGLVETQYF.

The J gene is TRBJ1-2, the V gene TRBV5-1; there is no DNA to check the TCRdb D call of TRBD1. The length of the CDR3 is 14 residues. CDR1 is SGHRS and CDR2 is YFSETQ in the germline V gene. CDR3: CASSVIGQGYGYTF.

V gene TRBV5-1 combines with J gene TRBJ2-1. Looked up from germline, CDR1 is SGHRS and CDR2 is YFSETQ. The CDR3 loop spans 16 amino acids. CDR3 protein: CASSSLDASSYNEQFF.

V usage is TRBV3-1 and J usage is TRBJ1-1; TCRdb selects TRBD1, and the lack of DNA leaves this call unchecked. Germline V gene data show CDR1 as LGHDT and CDR2 as YNNKEL (reference sequence). This CDR3 has 13 residues. This CDR3 reads CASSQGAATEAFF.

The chain recombines TRBV4-1 with TRBJ2-4; TCRdb picks TRBD1, but there is no DNA to check that call. Germline V gene data show CDR1 as MGHRA and CDR2 as YSYEKL. This CDR3 region has 18 residues. The CDR3 spells CASSQEFTSGGELGVLYF.

V usage is TRBV12-3 or TRBV12-4 and J usage is TRBJ1-5. The CDR3 covers 14 residues. This chain's CDR3 is CASSPPYSNQPQHF.